The T cell receptor (beta chain) under discussion was sequenced for a study of response to subunit inactivated influenza vaccine. CDR1 and CDR2 (germline): ENHRY, SYGVKD. There are 16 residues in the CDR3. V trimming: 6 bases; J trimming: 4 bases; junction bases outside the gene matches: 9. Study-level findings and limits: Authors suggested few new T cells are recruited by each seasonal influenza vaccination.

TCRdb passed the RT-PCR reads through MiXCR, listing each CDR3 protein once. The data contain roughly 500,000 distinct CDR3 sequences, about 15% of them seen just once; the ten biggest clones take up less than 4%. This clonotype has just a few counts. Its specificity is unknown. This chain connects TRBV10-3 to TRBJ2-5, with TRBD2 matching over 12 bases. This specimen was CD4+ T cells sorted from PBMCs, taken around 25 months after vaccination. The receptor was derived from a man aged 50 to 69 who received an inactivated influenza vaccine. This CDR3 is CAIRDGLAGPVETQYF. CDR3 nucleotides: TGTGCCATCAGGGACGGACTAGCGGGACCCGTAGAGACCCAGTACTTC.